This T cell receptor (beta chain) emerged from a study of PD-L1 blockade in urothelial cancer. This CDR3 is built from 13 residues. Germline V gives CDR1 SNHLY, CDR2 FYNNEI. J lost 1 base, V lost 10 bases, and 5 bases had no gene match. TCRdb's copy holds only in-frame clones and misses some; the assay was immunoSEQ multiplex PCR. This sample yields roughly 100,000 clones, of which approximately 88% are seen a single time; 0.97% belongs to the top ten. Time point indicated: pretreatment peripheral blood. The sample in question was PBMCs, obtained around atezolizumab (anti-PD-L1) treatment. This chain joins TRBV2 and TRBJ2-3; 7 bases match TRBD2. This TCR was recovered from a woman aged 80 or over with urothelial cancer. The CDR3 DNA sequence: TGTGCCACAGCTAGCGGCCGCACAGATACGCAGTATTTT. It translates to CATASGRTDTQYF.